This T cell receptor beta chain derives from a study of blood T cell repertoires in COVID-19. Overall study: The United States, Italy and Spain were the sources of the acute and convalescent COVID-19 samples. PBMCs, B-cell-depleted T cells, or T cells provided the cDNA or gDNA that made up the material.

Profiled with immunoSEQ multiplex PCR; TCRdb holds only in-frame clones, not every one. This sample has some 87,000 clones, with around four fifths found just once. Germline V CDR1 and CDR2: LNHNV, YYDKDF (reference sequence). The CDR3 has 16 amino acids. V trimming: 1 base; J trimming: 8 bases; junction bases outside the gene matches: 8. V and J are TRBV15 and TRBJ1-2; 12 positions agree with TRBD1. The origin of this receptor is a woman in her 70s with active or convalescent COVID-19. The specimen was peripheral blood. Here the CDR3 DNA reads TGTGCCACCAGCAGAGGGGGACAGGGGGCCCTCGGAGGCTACACCTTC. Translating gives CATSRGGQGALGGYTF.